One and the same sample provided the 7 T cell receptor beta chains below, sequenced in a study of neurological immune-mediated disorders. MiXCR, run by TCRdb on the 5' RACE reads, gives a single entry per CDR3 protein. Of about 95,000 distinct CDR3 sequences listed, roughly 4% were seen once; the top ten hold around 6%. Input material: PBMCs. Every receptor here comes from a woman aged 18-30 years with multiple sclerosis.

This clonotype showed up many times. The CDR3 DNA sequence: TGTGCAGAACGGGAACCTAGCACAGATACGCAGTATTTT. Its protein product is CAEREPSTDTQYF. The chain couples TRBV7-8 to TRBJ2-3; D perhaps matches TRBD2 (5 bases). Germline V CDR1 and CDR2: SGHVS, FQNEAQ. There are 13 residues in the CDR3.

This clonotype was found many times. This chain uses TRBV7-2 with TRBJ2-2; TRBD1 matches 9 bases. The CDR3 covers 16 residues. The V gene's germline CDR1 is SGHTA and CDR2 FQGNSA. V lost 4 bases to trimming and J lost 4 bases; unmatched junction nucleotides: 7. CDR3 protein: CASSSRTGEVTGELFF. For the CDR3, the DNA is TGTGCCAGCAGCTCCCGGACAGGGGAAGTCACCGGGGAGCTGTTTTTT.

This clonotype was picked up many times. The CDR3 DNA follows: TGCAGCGTTGTCTACGGACCTATGAACACCGGGGAGCTGTTTTTT. The encoded protein is CSVVYGPMNTGELFF. The chain is built from TRBV29-1 and TRBJ2-2, with D uncertain. This CDR3 is built from 15 residues. V lost 4 bases, J lost 1 base, and 13 bases lay in between. Germline values: CDR1 SQVTM, CDR2 ANQGSEA.

This clonotype was recorded a few times. CDR3 coding DNA: TGTGCCAGCAGCCCGACTAGCGAGAACACCGGGGAGCTGTTTTTT. Translating it yields CASSPTSENTGELFF. The chain couples TRBV5-4 to TRBJ2-2, with 8 bases fitting TRBD2. The CDR3 length is 15 residues. The V segment lost 4 bases and the J segment 1 base; nucleotides outside the gene matches: 3. CDR1 and CDR2 from the germline V gene are SGHNT and YYREEE (reference sequence).

There are many counts of this clonotype. This sequence joins TRBV10-3 and TRBJ1-4, with D maybe TRBD1 (6 bases). CDR1 and CDR2 (germline): ENHRY, SYGVKD. The CDR3 is 14 amino acids. The V gene lost 6 bases and the J gene lost 2 bases, with 10 bases spanning the gap. CDR3 DNA: TGTGCCATCAGCGGAGACAGGACTAATGAAAAACTGTTTTTT. Its protein is CAISGDRTNEKLFF.

In its sample, this clonotype was seen a few times. This sequence may be a read error, since a much larger clone differs from it by one base. J is TRBJ2-3 and V is TRBV7-9; a possible D gene is TRBD1 (7 bases). The CDR3 runs to 14 residues. The germline V gene encodes CDR1 SEHNR and CDR2 FQNEAQ (reference sequence). V was trimmed by 5 bases and J by 4 bases, leaving 13 bases between them. CDR3 nucleotides: TGTGCCAGCAGCCAGGCGGGACAGCCAGATACGCAGTATTTT. Its protein product is CASSQAGQPDTQYF.

This clonotype was seen at least ten times. The chain carries TRBV20-1 and TRBJ2-1; TRBD1 is a possible D gene (5 bases). V dropped 0 bases and J dropped 5 bases, with 17 bases sitting between them. Germline V gene data show CDR1 as DFQATT and CDR2 as SNEGSKA (reference sequence). The CDR3 is made up of 16 amino acids. In nucleotides, the CDR3 is TGCAGTGCTAGAGATGTAGGCAGGGCCATTGACAATGAGCAGTTCTTC. Encoded protein: CSARDVGRAIDNEQFF.